This T cell receptor beta chain was recovered during a study of high-grade serous ovarian cancer treatment subgroups. Across the whole study: Samples averaged around 14,000 reads and about 7,100 unique TCR beta rearrangements. Whole-study results and caveats: Higher neoantigen levels went with greater TCR clonal relatedness.

This CDR3 is built from 14 residues. Between the trimmed V and J ends, which lost 3 bases and 0 bases, there was a span of 9 bases. Germline-derived CDR1 and CDR2 are SGHNT and YENEEA. Method: immunoSEQ multiplex PCR; TCRdb's copy keeps in-frame clones and lacks some. Of around 37,000 clones in the sample, approximately 80% were seen once. The tumor samples were collected prior to definitive surgery or chemotherapy. A note on this clone: Its antigen is unknown.

The source is a human donor with high-grade serous ovarian cancer. The sequenced material came from tumor tissue. The chain links TRBV11-3 to TRBJ2-7; no reliable D call. CDR3 DNA sequence: TGTGCCAGCAGCTTCTCTGCCTCCTCCTACGAGCAGTACTTC. Amino acids: CASSFSASSYEQYF.